These 16 T cell receptor beta chains share one sample of origin, sequenced in a study of PD-L1 blockade in urothelial cancer. Profiling relied on immunoSEQ multiplex PCR, and the TCRdb table lists in-frame clones only, not all of them. This repertoire shows tens of thousands of clones, 84% found once; its top ten account for 2% to 2.5%. Time point in this sample: pretreatment peripheral blood. The starting material was PBMCs, obtained around atezolizumab (anti-PD-L1) treatment. These receptor sequences come from a man in his 60s with urothelial cancer.

The V and J genes are TRBV11-2 and TRBJ2-1; TRBD1 aligns across 8 bases. With 5 bases clipped from V and 9 bases from J, the junction kept 3 bases outside the gene matches. Germline-derived CDR1 and CDR2 are SGHAT and FQNNGV. The CDR3 is made up of 12 amino acids. CDR3 protein: CASSAGGSEQFF. Here the CDR3 DNA reads TGTGCCAGCAGCGCAGGGGGCTCTGAGCAGTTCTTC.

This clone was detected only once. The rearrangement links TRBV18 to TRBJ2-3; 15 bases agree with TRBD2. V shed 0 bases, J shed 4 bases, and the junction held 2 bases outside the gene matches. Germline V CDR1 and CDR2: KGHSH, LQKENI. This CDR3 comprises 17 residues. CDR3 nucleotides: TGTGCCAGCTCACCACCAGGACTAGCGGGGGGGCCAGATACGCAGTATTTT. This gives the protein CASSPPGLAGGPDTQYF.

The CDR3 coding sequence is TGTGCCAGCAGACAGACTAGCTCCTACGAGCAGTACTTC. Protein sequence: CASRQTSSYEQYF. The V and J genes are TRBV27 and TRBJ2-7; a weak D match, TRBD2 (6 bases). Between the trimmed V and J ends, which lost 6 bases and 0 bases, there was a span of 9 bases. Germline CDR1 is MNHEY and CDR2 is SMNVEV (reference sequence). The length of the CDR3 is 13 residues.

This chain links TRBV6-1 with TRBJ1-6, with 12 bases matching TRBD1. V shed 6 bases, J shed 7 bases, and the junction held 4 bases outside the gene matches. There are 15 residues in the CDR3. Germline V lookup: CDR1 MNHNS, CDR2 SASEGT. The CDR3 coding sequence is TGTGCCAGCAGAGGGACAGGGGGCGGCAATTCACCCCTCCACTTT. Amino acid sequence: CASRGTGGGNSPLHF.

The chain carries TRBV2 and TRBJ2-2; TRBD2 is a possible D gene (6 bases). This CDR3 contains 14 residues. Germline V CDR1 and CDR2: SNHLY, FYNNEI. V lost 3 bases, J lost 5 bases, and 10 bases lay in between. The CDR3 is CASSDEGGTGELFF. The CDR3 bases are TGTGCCAGCAGTGATGAGGGAGGAACCGGGGAGCTGTTTTTT.

This chain joins TRBV19 and TRBJ2-3, with 8 bases lining up with TRBD1. The CDR3 is 15 amino acids. The V gene end was trimmed by 3 bases and the J gene end by 6 bases; junction bases not matched to a gene: 8. Germline V gives CDR1 LNHDA, CDR2 SQIVND (reference sequence). The CDR3 region is CASSINRGYLDTQYF. CDR3 in DNA: TGTGCCAGTAGTATCAACAGGGGGTACCTGGATACGCAGTATTTT.

V usage is TRBV9 and J usage is TRBJ2-1; TRBD1 matches 8 bases. The CDR3 length is 16 residues. V shed 3 bases, J shed 0 bases, and the junction held 5 bases outside the gene matches. Germline CDR1 SGDLS, CDR2 YYNGEE. CDR3 in amino acids: CASSARQGSSYNEQFF. CDR3 coding DNA: TGTGCCAGCAGCGCCAGACAGGGGAGCTCCTACAATGAGCAGTTCTTC.

This chain joins TRBV15 and TRBJ2-1; tentatively, D is TRBD2 (5 bases). CDR1 LNHNV and CDR2 YYDKDF come from the germline V gene (reference sequence). Deletions cut 0 bases from V and 5 bases from J, with 14 bases between. This CDR3 is 16 amino acids long. The CDR3 loop is CATSRDSKRSNNEQFF. The CDR3 DNA follows: TGTGCCACCAGCAGAGATTCTAAGCGGTCGAACAATGAGCAGTTCTTC. Supplemented by reference TRBV15 and TRBJ2-1, the full variable domain reads DAMVIQNPRYQVTQFGKPVTLSCSQTLNHNVMYWYQQKSSQAPKLLFHYYDKDFNNEADTPDNFQSRRPNTSFCFLDIRSPGLGDTAMYLCATSRDSKRSNNEQFFGPGTRLTVL.

V gene TRBV28 combines with J gene TRBJ2-5, with 9 bases identical to TRBD1. Germline V gene lookup returns CDR1 MDHEN and CDR2 SYDVKM. V was pared by 3 bases and J by 4 bases, with 9 bases of the junction left unmatched. The CDR3 is made up of 16 amino acids. CDR3 in amino acids: CASSFRRTGVGETQYF. In nucleotides, the CDR3 is TGTGCCAGCAGTTTTAGGAGGACAGGGGTAGGAGAGACCCAGTACTTC.

The chain carries TRBV4-3 and TRBJ2-2; 12 bases match TRBD1. Unmatched junction bases numbered 6, after V lost 1 base and J lost 6 bases. Germline V gene data show CDR1 as LGHNA and CDR2 as YSLEER. This CDR3 is built from 17 residues. CDR3 nucleotides: TGCGCCAGCAGCCAAGTTGGGACAGGGGGCGCCGCCGGGGAGCTGTTTTTT. Translation: CASSQVGTGGAAGELFF.

The chain carries TRBV27 and TRBJ1-5; tentative D call: TRBD1 (5 bases). Germline V gives CDR1 MNHEY, CDR2 SMNVEV (reference sequence). V dropped 6 bases and J dropped 6 bases, with 21 bases sitting between them. The CDR3 extends over 16 amino acids. CDR3 loop: CASRKRAGQGIQPQHF. Written as DNA, the CDR3 is TGTGCCAGCAGAAAAAGGGCAGGGCAAGGCATTCAGCCCCAGCATTTT.

This chain uses TRBV7-3 with TRBJ2-1; tentatively, D is TRBD2 (6 bases). The CDR3 has 15 residues. V shed 2 bases and J shed 3 bases, with 11 bases lying between them. Germline V CDR1 and CDR2: SGHTA, FQGTGA. The CDR3 loop is CASSLAGGNYNEQFF. The DNA of the CDR3 is TGTGCCAGCAGCTTAGCCGGGGGAAACTACAATGAGCAGTTCTTC. Filled out from reference TRBV7-3 and TRBJ2-1, the complete variable domain reads GAGVSQTPSNKVTEKGKYVELRCDPISGHTALYWYRQSLGQGPEFLIYFQGTGAADDSGLPNDRFFAVRPEGSVSTLKIQRTERGDSAVYLCASSLAGGNYNEQFFGPGTRLTVL.

The chain's CDR3 is CASGDPREGETQYF. CDR3 DNA: TGCGCCAGCGGCGACCCCAGGGAGGGAGAGACCCAGTACTTC. The gene calls are TRBV10-2 and TRBJ2-5, with 7 nucleotides matching TRBD2. Germline V lookup: CDR1 WSHSY, CDR2 SAAADI. Trimming removed 8 bases from V and 4 bases from J; junction bases left unmatched: 10. The CDR3 covers 14 residues.

This rearrangement joins TRBV6-6 to TRBJ1-5; unclear D gene. The CDR3 totals 15 residues. V lost 0 bases and J lost 5, with 11 bases in between. The germline V gene has CDR1 MNHNY and CDR2 SVGAGI (reference sequence). The CDR3 sequence: CASSYSGVGDQPQHF. The DNA of the CDR3 is TGTGCCAGCAGTTACTCCGGGGTTGGGGATCAGCCCCAGCATTTT.

The chain has TRBV7-2 and TRBJ1-2, with D hard to call. From germline, CDR1 is SGHTA and CDR2 FQGNSA. The CDR3 sequence is 12 residues long. V shed 3 bases and J shed 5 bases, with 7 bases lying between them. This chain's CDR3 is CASSFERYGYTF. The CDR3 DNA sequence: TGTGCCAGCAGCTTTGAGCGGTATGGCTACACCTTC.

V is TRBV30 and J is TRBJ2-3, with D possibly TRBD1 on 5 matching bases. CDR1 and CDR2 from the germline V gene are GTSNPN and SVGIG (reference sequence). The CDR3 is 16 amino acids. V was shortened by 2 bases and J by 0 bases, with 15 bases between the two germline ends. CDR3 sequence reads: CAWSLSGHSSTDTQYF. CDR3 nucleotide sequence: TGTGCCTGGAGTCTGTCCGGACATTCTAGCACAGATACGCAGTATTTT.